Listed below are T cell receptor beta chains from one sample, sequenced in a study of blood T cell repertoires in COVID-19. The data were produced by immunoSEQ multiplex PCR, yet TCRdb's version contains in-frame clones alone and is incomplete. The table has roughly 670,000 clones, just under 90% seen once; the top ten hold approximately 0.3%. Sample: peripheral blood. These TCRs come from a woman between 18 and 29 years old with acute or convalescent COVID-19. Each CDR3 is given with its conserved first and last residue. D genes are given only for firm matches. The size of a clone is reported for some rows only, either as once, few or many, or as a class for expanded clones.

CDR3: CASSPNTDTQYF
DNA: TGTGCCAGCAGTCCTAACACAGATACGCAGTATTTT
J: TRBJ2-3
V: TRBV12-3/TRBV12-4
size: NA
D: NA

CDR3: CASSLAPGENYGYTF
DNA: TGTGCCAGCAGCTTAGCCCCAGGGGAAAACTATGGCTACACCTTC
J: TRBJ1-2
V: TRBV7-9
size: few
D: NA

CDR3: CASSQRGEAFF
DNA: TGTGCCAGCAGCCAGCGGGGGGAAGCTTTCTTT
J: TRBJ1-1
V: TRBV3-1/TRBV3-2
size: NA
D: NA

CDR3: CASSVGQGFYNEQYF
DNA: TGTGCCAGCAGCGTAGGACAGGGGTTTTACAACGAGCAGTACTTC
J: TRBJ2-7
V: TRBV9
size: NA
D: TRBD1

CDR3: CASSYSTAGGTYEQYF
DNA: TGTGCCAGCAGTTACTCGACAGCGGGGGGAACCTACGAGCAGTACTTC
J: TRBJ2-7
V: TRBV6-5
size: NA
D: TRBD2

CDR3: CASSPGTVDYGYTF
DNA: TGTGCCAGCAGCCCCGGGACAGTCGACTATGGCTACACCTTC
J: TRBJ1-2
V: TRBV14
size: NA
D: TRBD1

CDR3: CASSPAPGNIQYF
DNA: TGTGCCAGCAGCCCCGCGCCGGGGAACATTCAGTACTTC
J: TRBJ2-4
V: TRBV11-3
size: NA
D: NA

CDR3: CASSYAGNEQFF
DNA: TGTGCCAGCAGTTACGCGGGAAATGAGCAGTTCTTC
J: TRBJ2-1
V: TRBV6-6
size: NA
D: NA

CDR3: CASSSPGQGFNEQFF
DNA: TGTGCCAGCAGTTCCCCGGGACAGGGGTTCAATGAGCAGTTCTTC
J: TRBJ2-1
V: TRBV27
size: once
D: TRBD1

CDR3: CASSLGRGQGDIYYEQYF
DNA: TGCGCCAGCAGCTTGGGTAGGGGACAGGGCGACATATACTACGAGCAGTACTTC
J: TRBJ2-7
V: TRBV5-1
size: NA
D: TRBD1

CDR3: CASSSEDYGYTF
DNA: TGTGCCAGCTCCTCAGAAGACTATGGCTACACCTTC
J: TRBJ1-2
V: TRBV18
size: once
D: NA

CDR3: CASSLRGPGNEQFF
DNA: TGTGCCAGCAGCTTGCGGGGGCCGGGCAATGAGCAGTTCTTC
J: TRBJ2-1
V: TRBV7-3
size: once
D: NA

CDR3: CASSSQMGARAFF
DNA: TGTGCCAGCAGCTCTCAAATGGGAGCCCGTGCTTTCTTT
J: TRBJ1-1
V: TRBV7-2
size: NA
D: NA

CDR3: CASSSSWPQAFF
DNA: TGTGCCAGTAGTAGCTCATGGCCTCAAGCTTTCTTT
J: TRBJ1-1
V: TRBV19
size: NA
D: NA

CDR3: CATSDFSGGGKQYF
DNA: TGTGCCACCAGTGATTTCAGCGGGGGGGGGAAGCAGTACTTC
J: TRBJ2-7
V: TRBV24-1
size: NA
D: TRBD2

CDR3: CASSTLGADRYHQPQHF
DNA: TGTGCCAGCAGCACCCTAGGGGCAGACAGGTACCATCAGCCCCAGCATTTT
J: TRBJ1-5
V: TRBV11-3
size: NA
D: NA

CDR3: CASSFYQRAQHF
DNA: TGTGCCAGCAGCTTTTATCAGCGAGCCCAGCATTTT
J: TRBJ1-5
V: TRBV7-8
size: NA
D: NA

CDR3: CASSFENSNQPQHF
DNA: TGTGCCAGCAGTTTCGAGAATAGCAATCAGCCCCAGCATTTT
J: TRBJ1-5
V: TRBV27
size: NA
D: NA

CDR3: CASSSYSNQPQHF
DNA: TGTGCCAGCAGTTCTTACTCGAATCAGCCCCAGCATTTT
J: TRBJ1-5
V: TRBV12-3/TRBV12-4
size: NA
D: NA

CDR3: CASSRTGDNEQFF
DNA: TGTGCCAGCAGCCGGACAGGGGACAATGAGCAGTTCTTC
J: TRBJ2-1
V: TRBV3-1/TRBV3-2
size: NA
D: TRBD1

CDR3: CASAIPSLAGGTSSYNEQFF
DNA: TGTGCCTCGGCCATCCCCTCACTAGCGGGGGGCACGAGCTCCTACAATGAGCAGTTCTTC
J: TRBJ2-1
V: TRBV30
size: NA
D: TRBD2

CDR3: CASSFGSPTGSGYTF
DNA: TGTGCCAGCAGCTTCGGAAGCCCGACAGGCAGTGGCTACACCTTC
J: TRBJ1-2
V: TRBV5-6
size: NA
D: NA

CDR3: CASWGGVGGYTF
DNA: TGTGCCAGTTGGGGGGGGGTAGGTGGCTACACCTTC
J: TRBJ1-2
V: TRBV6-5
size: NA
D: NA

CDR3: CASTSLGTNEKLFF
DNA: TGTGCCAGCACTAGCCTGGGGACTAATGAAAAACTGTTTTTT
J: TRBJ1-4
V: TRBV27
size: NA
D: NA

CDR3: CASSQDFAGDTQYF
DNA: TGCGCCAGCAGCCAAGATTTCGCGGGAGATACGCAGTATTTT
J: TRBJ2-3
V: TRBV4-3
size: NA
D: NA

CDR3: CATHGEGNTGELFF
DNA: TGTGCCACCCATGGGGAGGGTAACACCGGGGAGCTGTTTTTT
J: TRBJ2-2
V: TRBV24-1
size: NA
D: TRBD2

CDR3: CASSPSGQLLNTIYF
DNA: TGTGCCAGCTCACCCTCGGGACAACTGCTAAACACCATATATTTT
J: TRBJ1-3
V: TRBV18
size: NA
D: NA

CDR3: CASMPPGEYGYTF
DNA: TGTGCCAGCATGCCCCCAGGGGAATATGGCTACACCTTC
J: TRBJ1-2
V: TRBV28
size: once
D: NA

CDR3: CASSLWDSYTF
DNA: TGTGCCAGCAGCCTTTGGGACAGCTACACCTTC
J: TRBJ1-2
V: TRBV5-6
size: NA
D: NA

CDR3: CSVVRAGEYTEAFF
DNA: TGCAGCGTTGTCCGGGCAGGGGAGTACACTGAAGCTTTCTTT
J: TRBJ1-1
V: TRBV29-1
size: NA
D: NA

CDR3: CASSYSGDNSPLHF
DNA: TGTGCCAGCAGTTACTCGGGAGATAATTCACCCCTCCACTTT
J: TRBJ1-6
V: TRBV6-6
size: NA
D: NA

CDR3: CASSQALAGEVGEQYF
DNA: TGTGCCAGCAGCCAAGCACTAGCGGGGGAAGTGGGCGAGCAGTACTTC
J: TRBJ2-7
V: TRBV4-2
size: NA
D: TRBD2

CDR3: CASSHDRRWANGYTF
DNA: TGCGCCAGCAGCCACGACAGGAGGTGGGCAAATGGCTACACCTTC
J: TRBJ1-2
V: TRBV4-3
size: NA
D: NA

CDR3: CATALGNTEAFF
DNA: TGTGCCACCGCCCTAGGGAACACTGAAGCTTTCTTT
J: TRBJ1-1
V: TRBV6-5
size: NA
D: NA

CDR3: CASSLVFSGLNGYTF
DNA: TGTGCCAGCAGCTTAGTATTTTCAGGGCTTAATGGCTACACCTTC
J: TRBJ1-2
V: TRBV7-9
size: NA
D: NA

CDR3: CASTQIRQGNTEAFF
DNA: TGTGCCAGCACCCAAATCCGGCAGGGTAACACTGAAGCTTTCTTT
J: TRBJ1-1
V: TRBV7-2
size: once
D: NA

CDR3: CASSLWDRTNSPLHF
DNA: TGTGCCAGCAGTTTATGGGACAGGACTAATTCACCCCTCCACTTT
J: TRBJ1-6
V: TRBV28
size: NA
D: TRBD1

CDR3: CARGVDTEAFF
DNA: TGTGCCAGGGGCGTGGACACTGAAGCTTTCTTT
J: TRBJ1-1
V: TRBV2
size: NA
D: NA

CDR3: CSVDPGRNTIYF
DNA: TGCAGCGTTGATCCGGGGAGAAACACCATATATTTT
J: TRBJ1-3
V: TRBV29-1
size: few
D: NA

CDR3: CASAGGNEKLFF
DNA: TGTGCCAGTGCGGGGGGGAATGAAAAACTGTTTTTT
J: TRBJ1-4
V: TRBV7-9
size: NA
D: NA

CDR3: CAIGPSGGAMTDTQYF
DNA: TGTGCCATCGGCCCTAGCGGGGGGGCCATGACAGATACGCAGTATTTT
J: TRBJ2-3
V: TRBV10-3
size: once
D: TRBD2

CDR3: CASKDSGVSADTQYF
DNA: TGTGCCAGTAAAGATTCGGGGGTCAGCGCAGATACGCAGTATTTT
J: TRBJ2-3
V: TRBV19
size: NA
D: NA

CDR3: CATSADSYNSPLHF
DNA: TGTGCCACCAGTGCCGACAGTTATAATTCACCCCTCCACTTT
J: TRBJ1-6
V: TRBV24-1
size: NA
D: NA

CDR3: CASSQGSDQPQHF
DNA: TGTGCCAGCAGCCAAGGGTCGGATCAGCCCCAGCATTTT
J: TRBJ1-5
V: TRBV3-1/TRBV3-2
size: NA
D: NA

CDR3: CASSFDATSSTDTQYF
DNA: TGTGCCAGCAGTTTCGATGCGACTTCCAGCACAGATACGCAGTATTTT
J: TRBJ2-3
V: TRBV27
size: NA
D: NA

CDR3: CASSQDRWGAGEKLFF
DNA: TGTGCCAGCAGCCAAGATAGGTGGGGCGCCGGTGAAAAACTGTTTTTT
J: TRBJ1-4
V: TRBV3-1/TRBV3-2
size: NA
D: NA

CDR3: CASGAPGQGFNQPQHF
DNA: TGTGCTAGTGGTGCTCCGGGACAGGGTTTCAATCAGCCCCAGCATTTT
J: TRBJ1-5
V: TRBV12-5
size: NA
D: TRBD1

CDR3: CASSLGQGEAELFF
DNA: TGTGCCAGCAGCTTGGGACAGGGCGAGGCGGAGCTGTTTTTT
J: TRBJ2-2
V: TRBV7-7
size: NA
D: TRBD1

CDR3: CSVEGPRGYNEQFF
DNA: TGCAGCGTTGAGGGTCCCAGGGGGTACAATGAGCAGTTCTTC
J: TRBJ2-1
V: TRBV29-1
size: NA
D: TRBD1

CDR3: CASSEAMRIQNTGELFF
DNA: TGTGCCAGCAGTGAAGCGATGCGGATACAGAACACCGGGGAGCTGTTTTTT
J: TRBJ2-2
V: TRBV6-1
size: NA
D: NA

CDR3: CASSAKGGPPGEQFF
DNA: TGCGCCAGCAGCGCCAAAGGGGGCCCCCCCGGCGAGCAGTTCTTC
J: TRBJ2-1
V: TRBV5-1
size: NA
D: TRBD1

CDR3: CASSQDRGHGQPQHF
DNA: TGTGCCAGCAGCCAAGACAGGGGGCACGGTCAGCCCCAGCATTTT
J: TRBJ1-5
V: TRBV3-1/TRBV3-2
size: NA
D: TRBD1

CDR3: CASSPQGGTGEPEQYF
DNA: TGTGCCAGCAGCCCTCAGGGTGGGACAGGGGAACCCGAGCAGTACTTC
J: TRBJ2-7
V: TRBV9
size: NA
D: TRBD1